These T cell receptor beta chains were read from a single sample in a study of blood T cells in healthy people across ages. One entry per CDR3 protein, called by TCRdb with MiXCR from the 5' RACE reads. The sample records fewer than 900,000 distinct CDR3 sequences, over 45% being singletons. Material for sequencing was blood. These receptors were collected from a woman aged 55 to 70 in good health. CDR3s include the opening cysteine and the closing phenylalanine or tryptophan. The D gene is left open where the match is weak. Expanded clones get a size class; other rows say once, few or many, or leave the size out.

v_call: TRBV2
clone_size: .
d_call: .
j_call: TRBJ2-5
cdr3_nt: TGTGCCAGCACCGGACTAACCCTCGGGGAGACCCAGTACTTC
cdr3_aa: CASTGLTLGETQYF

v_call: TRBV28
clone_size: .
d_call: .
j_call: TRBJ2-6
cdr3_nt: TGTGCCAGCAGTTCCGGGCTGGGGGCCAACGTCCTGACTTTC
cdr3_aa: CASSSGLGANVLTF

v_call: TRBV7-7
clone_size: many
d_call: .
j_call: TRBJ1-4
cdr3_nt: TGTGCTAGCAGCTTAGCGACTCCTTCGGGGGGTGAAAAACTGTTTTTT
cdr3_aa: CASSLATPSGGEKLFF

v_call: TRBV9
clone_size: .
d_call: .
j_call: TRBJ1-2
cdr3_nt: TGTGCCAGCAGCGCGGACAGATTCGGCTATGGCTACACCTTC
cdr3_aa: CASSADRFGYGYTF

v_call: TRBV12-3/TRBV12-4
clone_size: .
d_call: .
j_call: TRBJ1-4
cdr3_nt: TGTGCCAGCAGTTTAGGCTACGGAAGGGAGACTAATGAAAAACTGTTTTTT
cdr3_aa: CASSLGYGRETNEKLFF

v_call: TRBV7-9
clone_size: few
d_call: TRBD2
j_call: TRBJ2-7
cdr3_nt: TGTGCCAGCGAGAAACTAGCGAGGTCCTACGAGCAGTACTTC
cdr3_aa: CASEKLARSYEQYF

v_call: TRBV7-2
clone_size: .
d_call: .
j_call: TRBJ2-5
cdr3_nt: TGTGCCAGCAGGGTCAAGCACACTTGGTACCAAGAGACCCAGTACTTC
cdr3_aa: CASRVKHTWYQETQYF

v_call: TRBV20-1
clone_size: few
d_call: TRBD2
j_call: TRBJ2-5
cdr3_nt: TGCAGTGCCACATTACTAGCGGGAGACGAGACCCAGTACTTC
cdr3_aa: CSATLLAGDETQYF

v_call: TRBV29-1
clone_size: many
d_call: .
j_call: TRBJ2-1
cdr3_nt: TGCAGCGTTTCATCGATAGACGATGAGCAGTTCTTC
cdr3_aa: CSVSSIDDEQFF

v_call: TRBV29-1
clone_size: .
d_call: TRBD1
j_call: TRBJ1-4
cdr3_nt: TGCAGCGTCCATCAACAGGGGGGGGCTGAAAAACTGTTTTTT
cdr3_aa: CSVHQQGGAEKLFF

v_call: TRBV7-3
clone_size: .
d_call: TRBD2
j_call: TRBJ2-7
cdr3_nt: TGTGCCAGCAGCTTCTTAGCGGGGTATTACAATGAGCAGTACTTC
cdr3_aa: CASSFLAGYYNEQYF